These 30 T cell receptor beta chains came from one sample sequenced in a study of shared clonotypes between healthy human individuals. Positively selected for CCR7, the CD45RO-negative cells used as naive CD8 cells excluded terminally differentiated effector memory CD45RA+ cells. Assay: immunoSEQ multiplex PCR; the TCRdb copy retains only in-frame clones and omits some. The sample lists about 820,000 clones, roughly 92% seen once, with about 25% in the top ten. Sequenced material: naive CD8+ T cells sorted from blood. These receptors all come from a man aged 25-45 years in good health.

The gene calls are TRBV2 and TRBJ2-7; no reliable D call. This CDR3 is 10 amino acids long. Per the germline V gene, CDR1 is SNHLY and CDR2 is FYNNEI. Trimming took off 8 bases at V and 3 bases at J, with 5 bases between the two ends. DNA of the CDR3: TGTGCCAGCCTCAGCTACGAGCAGTACTTC. Amino acids: CASLSYEQYF.

The CDR3 reads CASTPTWDRGNLRMRYTF. CDR3 sequence (DNA): TGTGCCAGTACCCCCACTTGGGACAGGGGTAATCTTCGTATGCGGTACACCTTC. The chain employs TRBV19 and TRBJ1-2, with 10 bases identical to TRBD1. V lost 7 bases, J lost 11 bases, and 25 bases stayed unmatched. Germline CDR1 reads LNHDA; CDR2 reads SQIVND (reference sequence). The CDR3 sequence is 18 residues long. The full variable domain, rest sourced from reference TRBV19 and TRBJ1-2, is DGGITQSPKYLFRKEGQNVTLSCEQNLNHDAMYWYRQDPGQGLRLIYYSQIVNDFQKGDIAEGYSVSREKKESFPLTVTSAQKNPTAFYLCASTPTWDRGNLRMRYTFGSGTRLTVV.

The chain employs TRBV5-4 and TRBJ1-1; D uncertain. The CDR3 spans 14 residues. Germline V gene sequence: CDR1 SGHNT, CDR2 YYREEE (reference sequence). V lost 0 bases and J lost 2, with 8 bases in between. CDR3 bases: TGTGCCAGCAGCTTGGGGCCCGTAAACACTGAAGCTTTCTTT. Encoded protein: CASSLGPVNTEAFF.

The chain combines TRBV27 with TRBJ2-1, with 11 bases fitting TRBD2. J was trimmed by 3 bases and V by 7 bases; bases with no gene match: 5. The CDR3 is made up of 15 amino acids. The V gene's germline CDR1 is MNHEY and CDR2 SMNVEV (reference sequence). The CDR3 sequence: CASIYLAGGYNEQFF. CDR3 DNA: TGTGCCAGCATCTACCTAGCGGGAGGCTACAATGAGCAGTTCTTC.

The chain employs TRBV7-9 and TRBJ2-7; TRBD1 aligns across 9 bases. The CDR3 is made up of 15 amino acids. Germline loops: CDR1 SEHNR, CDR2 FQNEAQ (reference sequence). The junction had 5 bases not matched to a gene; V was cut back by 3 bases and J by 2 bases. CDR3: CASSFLDRGAYEQYF. The CDR3, as DNA: TGTGCCAGCAGCTTCCTGGACAGGGGCGCCTACGAGCAGTACTTC. Supplemented by reference TRBV7-9 and TRBJ2-7, the full variable domain reads DTGVSQNPRHKITKRGQNVTFRCDPISEHNRLYWYRQTLGQGPEFLTYFQNEAQLEKSRLLSDRFSAERPKGSFSTLEIQRTEQGDSAMYLCASSFLDRGAYEQYFGPGTRLTVT.

This clone appeared a single time. The CDR3 protein is CASSPGLVKETQYF. CDR3 nucleotide sequence: TGTGCCAGCAGCCCAGGACTAGTTAAGGAGACCCAGTACTTC. The V call is TRBV2, the J call TRBJ2-5; 7 bases line up with TRBD2. V shed 6 bases and J 5 bases; nucleotides not matched to a gene: 9. Looked up from germline, CDR1 is SNHLY and CDR2 is FYNNEI. This CDR3 has 14 amino acids.

This clone was recorded only once. The V gene is TRBV29-1, the J gene TRBJ2-1, with D uncertain. The germline V and J ends were trimmed by 4 bases and 10 bases, with 14 bases remaining between them. Germline CDR1 and CDR2: SQVTM and ANQGSEA. The CDR3 is 12 residues long. The CDR3 protein is CSVAPRVDEQFF. The CDR3, as DNA: TGCAGCGTTGCTCCTAGAGTAGACGAGCAGTTCTTC.

The chain has TRBV7-2 and TRBJ1-5, with 12 positions matching TRBD1. V lost 0 bases, J lost 7 bases, and 4 bases stayed unmatched. The germline V gene has CDR1 SGHTA and CDR2 FQGNSA. This CDR3 is built from 16 residues. CDR3 sequence reads: CASSLAEGQGAQPQHF. The CDR3 DNA follows: TGTGCCAGCAGCTTAGCGGAGGGACAGGGGGCGCAGCCCCAGCATTTT.

The chain has TRBV28 and TRBJ2-2; tentative D call: TRBD1 (5 bases). V was shortened by 6 bases and J by 3 bases, with 11 bases between the two germline ends. This CDR3 contains 14 residues. CDR1 MDHEN and CDR2 SYDVKM come from the germline V gene. For the CDR3, the DNA is TGTGCCAGCAGCCTCATGACAGACACCGGGGAGCTGTTTTTT. Translation: CASSLMTDTGELFF. The variable domain in full, completed from reference TRBV28 and TRBJ2-2, reads DVKVTQSSRYLVKRTGEKVFLECVQDMDHENMFWYRQDPGLGLRLIYFSYDVKMKEKGDIPEGYSVSREKKERFSLILESASTNQTSMYLCASSLMTDTGELFFGEGSRLTVL.

This chain uses TRBV25-1 with TRBJ1-2; D is ambiguous. Germline V gene data show CDR1 as MGHDK and CDR2 as SYGVNS. This CDR3 has 14 residues. Trimming removed 3 bases at V and 0 bases at J, with 8 bases between. This CDR3 is CASSESGTNYGYTF. The CDR3 DNA reads TGTGCCAGCAGTGAGTCCGGGACTAACTATGGCTACACCTTC.

The genes are TRBV6-5 and TRBJ2-2; D uncertain. Trimming took 0 bases from V and 0 from J, leaving 5 bases between them. CDR3 length equals 15 residues. Germline assignment: CDR1 MNHEY and CDR2 SVGAGI. CDR3: CASSYSDTNTGELFF. CDR3 nucleotides: TGTGCCAGCAGTTACTCGGATACGAACACCGGGGAGCTGTTTTTT.

The chain uses TRBV9 and TRBJ1-2; 8 nucleotides line up with TRBD1. Germline V gene lookup returns CDR1 SGDLS and CDR2 YYNGEE. There are 15 residues in the CDR3. With 3 bases clipped from V and 3 bases from J, the junction kept 7 bases outside the gene matches. The CDR3, as DNA: TGTGCCAGCAGCGGTGGACAGGGATCGTACTATGGCTACACCTTC. Encoded protein: CASSGGQGSYYGYTF.

This chain joins TRBV5-6 and TRBJ1-1, with D perhaps TRBD1 (5 bases). Trimming left V 4 bases short and J 3 bases short, with 10 bases between. From germline, CDR1 is SGHDT and CDR2 YYEEEE. CDR3 length: 13 amino acids. CDR3 DNA sequence: TGTGCCAGCAGCCCCACGGGGGACACTGAAGCTTTCTTT. It translates to CASSPTGDTEAFF. The complete variable domain, with remaining parts taken from reference TRBV5-6 and TRBJ1-1, reads DAGVTQSPTHLIKTRGQQVTLRCSPKSGHDTVSWYQQALGQGPQFIFQYYEEEERQRGNFPDRFSGHQFPNYSSELNVNALLLGDSALYLCASSPTGDTEAFFGQGTRLTVV.

The chain joins TRBV7-3 to TRBJ2-7, with D hard to call. From germline, CDR1 is SGHTA and CDR2 FQGTGA. The CDR3 totals 13 residues. Trimming pared 0 bases from V and 7 bases from J, leaving 10 bases between. The CDR3 DNA reads as TGTGCCAGCAGCTTAACCCTTGGCCGAGAGCAGTACTTC. Protein product: CASSLTLGREQYF.

The gene calls are TRBV23-1 and TRBJ1-4; D remains ambiguous. TRBV23-1 belongs to the ORF category, with a function that is uncertain. The CDR3 has 15 amino acids. With 8 bases removed from V and 5 bases from J, the gap between germline ends came to 18 bases. The CDR3: CASSRAAVTNEKLFF. The CDR3 region has the DNA TGCGCCAGCTCGAGGGCGGCGGTGACGAATGAAAAACTGTTTTTT.

This clone appeared a few times. The chain couples TRBV6-1 to TRBJ2-7; D unresolved. Trimming cost V 1 base and J 7 bases, with 5 bases left between them. Germline assignment: CDR1 MNHNS and CDR2 SASEGT. The CDR3 runs to 11 residues. CDR3 loop: CASSEGNEQYF. The CDR3 DNA reads as TGTGCCAGCAGTGAAGGAAATGAGCAGTACTTC.

This chain uses TRBV15 with TRBJ2-5; D ambiguous. The CDR3 runs to 15 residues. The V gene's germline CDR1 is LNHNV and CDR2 YYDKDF (reference sequence). The V gene lost 0 bases and the J gene lost 5 bases, with 13 bases spanning the gap. The CDR3 region is CATSRDGRPQETQYF. In DNA form, the CDR3 reads TGTGCCACCAGCAGAGATGGGCGGCCCCAGGAGACCCAGTACTTC. Complete variable domain (other parts from reference TRBV15 and TRBJ2-5): DAMVIQNPRYQVTQFGKPVTLSCSQTLNHNVMYWYQQKSSQAPKLLFHYYDKDFNNEADTPDNFQSRRPNTSFCFLDIRSPGLGDTAMYLCATSRDGRPQETQYFGPGTRLLVL.

The V gene is TRBV4-1, the J gene TRBJ2-7; D tentatively reads TRBD1 or TRBD2 (6 bases each). This CDR3 comprises 15 residues. The V end was cut by 4 bases, the J end by 7 bases, with 20 bases between. CDR1 is MGHRA and CDR2 is YSYEKL in the germline V gene. Here the CDR3 DNA reads TGCGCCAGCAGCCCGCGGGACACGACCCTGTTGGAGCAGTACTTC. It is translated as CASSPRDTTLLEQYF.

The J gene is TRBJ2-3, the V gene TRBV15, with D unresolved. V lost 1 base to trimming and J lost 4 bases, with 12 bases between them. Germline loops: CDR1 LNHNV, CDR2 YYDKDF (reference sequence). This CDR3 is built from 15 residues. CDR3 sequence (DNA): TGTGCCACCAGCAGAGTCCCAGAATCGGCAGATACGCAGTATTTT. Residues: CATSRVPESADTQYF.

The rearrangement links TRBV6-4 to TRBJ1-1; the D gene is possibly TRBD1 (5 bases). CDR1 is MRHNA and CDR2 is SNTAGT in the germline V gene. The germline V and J ends were trimmed by 5 bases and 0 bases, with 7 bases remaining between them. The CDR3 covers 13 residues. CDR3 sequence: CASSRQLNTEAFF. The DNA for the CDR3 is TGTGCCAGCAGTAGACAGCTGAACACTGAAGCTTTCTTT.

This sequence joins TRBV7-9 and TRBJ2-7; 7 positions agree with TRBD1. J was trimmed by 2 bases and V by 5 bases; bases with no gene match: 9. Germline V gene lookup returns CDR1 SEHNR and CDR2 FQNEAQ (reference sequence). This CDR3 has 15 amino acids. The CDR3 is CASSRQGNGPYEQYF. The CDR3 DNA reads TGTGCCAGCAGCCGACAGGGCAATGGACCCTACGAGCAGTACTTC. Filled out from reference TRBV7-9 and TRBJ2-7, the complete variable domain reads DTGVSQNPRHKITKRGQNVTFRCDPISEHNRLYWYRQTLGQGPEFLTYFQNEAQLEKSRLLSDRFSAERPKGSFSTLEIQRTEQGDSAMYLCASSRQGNGPYEQYFGPGTRLTVT.

This rearrangement joins TRBV7-7 to TRBJ2-3; D is undetermined. Per germline, CDR1 SSHAT and CDR2 FNYEAQ (reference sequence). The ends were cut back, 1 base at V and 4 bases at J, with 6 bases in the middle. This CDR3 region has 13 residues. The CDR3 bases are TGTGCCAGCAGCTTAGTGGGCGCAGATACGCAGTATTTT. Protein sequence: CASSLVGADTQYF.

The CDR3 region is CASSYSSSGYENIQYF. As DNA, the CDR3 is TGTGCCAGCAGTTACTCTTCCAGCGGCTACGAGAACATTCAGTACTTC. This chain joins TRBV6-5 and TRBJ2-4, with D possibly TRBD2 on 5 matching bases. V lost 0 bases, J lost 7 bases, and 16 bases lay in between. There are 16 residues in the CDR3. Germline CDR1 MNHEY, CDR2 SVGAGI.

The V call is TRBV28, the J call TRBJ2-5; D perhaps matches TRBD1 (5 bases). Germline V lookup: CDR1 MDHEN, CDR2 SYDVKM. The CDR3 is 18 amino acids. V gave up 5 bases and J gave up 4 bases, with 26 bases separating them. The CDR3 nucleotides read TGTGCCAGCAGTCCAGGGCTTCCGACTCCAACAAGAGGAGAGACCCAGTACTTC. Amino acid sequence: CASSPGLPTPTRGETQYF.

The chain carries TRBV4-3 and TRBJ2-2, with 7 positions matching TRBD1. This CDR3 spans 18 amino acids. CDR1 and CDR2 from the germline V gene are LGHNA and YSLEER. Trimming cost V 0 bases and J 4 bases; bases outside gene matches: 11. The CDR3: CASSQETGTALFTGELFF. In DNA form, the CDR3 reads TGCGCCAGCAGCCAAGAGACTGGGACAGCTCTTTTCACCGGGGAGCTGTTTTTT.

The chain recombines TRBV27 with TRBJ2-7, with D possibly being TRBD1 (6 bases). V lost 6 bases and J 7 bases, leaving 19 bases between the germline ends. The CDR3 consists of 14 residues. Germline CDR1 and CDR2: MNHEY and SMNVEV (reference sequence). This chain's CDR3 is CASSLSDSTREQYF. The DNA of the CDR3 is TGTGCCAGCAGCCTCTCGGACAGTACTAGAGAGCAGTACTTC.

The V call is TRBV27, the J call TRBJ2-1, with unresolved D. Trimming shortened V by 0 bases and J by 4 bases, and 13 bases separated the two germline ends. This CDR3 comprises 16 residues. From germline, CDR1 is MNHEY and CDR2 SMNVEV (reference sequence). CDR3 residues: CASSLSPPLGYNEQFF. The CDR3 DNA reads TGTGCCAGCAGTTTATCCCCCCCCCTAGGGTACAATGAGCAGTTCTTC.

The gene calls are TRBV2 and TRBJ2-7; D is perhaps TRBD1 or TRBD2 (5 bases each). Germline CDR1 is SNHLY and CDR2 is FYNNEI. V was pared by 6 bases and J by 6 bases, with 12 bases between. The CDR3 runs 12 residues. The CDR3 DNA reads TGTGCCAGCAGACCAGGGAGATTCGAGCAGTACTTC. It encodes CASRPGRFEQYF.

The rearrangement links TRBV7-7 to TRBJ2-5; TRBD2 aligns across 7 bases. Unmatched junction bases numbered 7, after V lost 4 bases and J lost 5 bases. Germline CDR1 and CDR2: SSHAT and FNYEAQ (reference sequence). The CDR3 contains 14 residues. The DNA of the CDR3 is TGTGCCAGCAGCTCGGGTCTTAGCGGGGAGACCCAGTACTTC. Protein sequence: CASSSGLSGETQYF.

This clone has only a few counts. The CDR3 nucleotides read TGTGCCAGCAGCAAAAACCGGGGGTCCGACGAGCAGTACTTC. The encoded protein is CASSKNRGSDEQYF. The chain carries TRBV13 and TRBJ2-7, with TRBD2 as a possible D gene (6 bases). The CDR3 covers 14 residues. Germline CDR1 PRHDT, CDR2 FYEKMQ (reference sequence). Trimming took 5 bases from V and 5 from J, leaving 16 bases between them.